This TCR beta chain was captured by sequencing in a study of glioma-infiltrating T cells. The study, taken as a whole, reports: Gliomas, especially low-grade, showed above-expected tissue-blood divergence; non-neoplastic patients showed below.

V gave up 0 bases and J gave up 11 bases, with 13 bases separating them. Germline V lookup: CDR1 MNHNY, CDR2 SVGAGI (reference sequence). The CDR3 covers 13 residues. The iRepertoire nested amplicon-rescue multiplex PCR amplified TCR alpha and beta CDR3s from RNA. For one-step reverse transcription and amplification, 100-400 ng of tissue mRNA or PBMC total RNA was used. Each CDR3 protein gets one entry after TCRdb re-called the multiplex PCR reads with MiXCR. The table has over 130,000 distinct CDR3 sequences, roughly two fifths seen once; the top ten hold roughly a fifth. This clonotype was seen more than once but under ten times. Its target is not known.

Input material: glioma tissue, nonneoplastic brain tissue, or PBMCs (not recorded which). The chain recombines TRBV6-6 with TRBJ1-2; no clear D. This TCR came from a human donor with low-grade glioma or glioblastoma, undergoing nonglioma brain surgery, or in good health (not recorded which). CDR3 in amino acids: CASSYSMGIGYTF. In nucleotides, the CDR3 is TGTGCCAGCAGTTACTCGATGGGTATCGGGTACACCTTC.